This T cell receptor (beta chain) derives from a study of T cell responses to AZD1222 COVID-19 vaccine. Only in-frame clones appear in the TCRdb table, and some are missing; sequencing was by immunoSEQ multiplex PCR. The sample records fewer than 150,000 clones, around 90% being singletons. This clone was seen just once. Its antigen is unidentified. Trimming stripped 7 bases from V and 11 bases from J, with 24 bases between. The V gene's germline CDR1 is MDHEN and CDR2 SYDVKM. CDR3 length: 16 residues. Findings and caveats of the study: Spike regions recognized by vaccine-associated CD4 TCRs spanned the protein, led by 160-218 and 743-854.

The sequences come from peripheral blood, collected on day 0 of AZD1222 vaccination. This TCR derives from an adult in good health. This sequence joins TRBV28 and TRBJ1-6; perhaps TRBD1 as D (5 bases). This chain's CDR3 is CASTSGSTAPGPPLHF. The CDR3 DNA reads as TGTGCCAGCACCTCCGGCTCGACGGCTCCGGGACCACCCCTCCACTTT. Together with reference TRBV28 and TRBJ1-6, the CDR3 gives the full variable domain: DVKVTQSSRYLVKRTGEKVFLECVQDMDHENMFWYRQDPGLGLRLIYFSYDVKMKEKGDIPEGYSVSREKKERFSLILESASTNQTSMYLCASTSGSTAPGPPLHFGNGTRLTVT.